The 10 T cell receptor beta chains below were found in one sample sequenced in a study of blood T cell repertoires in COVID-19. The protocol was immunoSEQ multiplex PCR, while the TCRdb copy is restricted to in-frame clones and leaves out a portion. The data show about 58,000 clones, around 90% seen once. The sample taken for sequencing was peripheral blood. The receptor source for this set is a man between 60 and 70 years old with active COVID-19.

This clone was detected only a few times. The J gene is TRBJ1-1, the V gene TRBV5-1; no clear D gene. The V end was cut by 4 bases, the J end by 3 bases, with 7 bases between. This CDR3 comprises 12 residues. The germline CDR1 and CDR2 sequences are SGHRS and YFSETQ. CDR3 DNA sequence: TGCGCCAGCAGCCACGGTGACACTGAAGCTTTCTTT. This encodes CASSHGDTEAFF.

V is TRBV9 and J is TRBJ2-3; D is possibly TRBD2 (6 bases). The V gene lost 6 bases and the J gene lost 4 bases, with 18 bases spanning the gap. Looked up from germline, CDR1 is SGDLS and CDR2 is YYNGEE. This CDR3 has 15 residues. The CDR3 is CASKKEEGVPDTQYF. The CDR3 DNA follows: TGTGCCAGCAAAAAGGAGGAGGGAGTCCCAGATACGCAGTATTTT.

V gene TRBV7-3 combines with J gene TRBJ1-2, with 12 bases lining up with TRBD1. With 2 bases clipped from V and 8 bases from J, the junction kept 6 bases outside the gene matches. The length of the CDR3 is 15 residues. CDR1 is SGHTA and CDR2 is FQGTGA in the germline V gene. For the CDR3, the DNA is TGTGCCAGCAGCTTAGGGACAGGGGGCATCGACGGCTACACCTTC. As protein: CASSLGTGGIDGYTF.

V usage is TRBV3-1 (or the pseudogene TRBV3-2) and J usage is TRBJ2-1, with 10 bases identical to TRBD1. CDR1 LGHDT and CDR2 YNNKEL come from the germline V gene (reference sequence). With 8 bases clipped from V and 6 bases from J, the junction kept 7 bases outside the gene matches. This CDR3 region has 14 residues. CDR3 region: CASSGRTGGNEQFF. The CDR3 coding sequence is TGTGCCAGCTCTGGTCGGACAGGGGGCAATGAGCAGTTCTTC.

The CDR3 DNA reads TGTGCCAGCAGCGTGGGGCCTAGCGGACCAATCAATGAGCAGTTCTTC. Amino acid sequence: CASSVGPSGPINEQFF. The genes are TRBV9 and TRBJ2-1, with 7 bases lining up with TRBD2. Germline V CDR1 and CDR2: SGDLS, YYNGEE. The J segment lost 6 bases and the V segment lost 2 bases, leaving 11 bases of the junction unmatched. The CDR3 contains 16 residues.

The chain couples TRBV11-2 to TRBJ1-1, with 7 bases fitting TRBD1. The CDR3 sequence is 15 residues long. J gave up 4 bases and V 5 bases, and 10 bases lay outside the gene matches. Per the germline V gene, CDR1 is SGHAT and CDR2 is FQNNGV. CDR3 in amino acids: CASSAPSGGGTEAFF. CDR3 sequence (DNA): TGTGCCAGCAGCGCGCCTTCAGGGGGAGGCACTGAAGCTTTCTTT.

The CDR3 reads CASSFFLGTSGSRLNTGELFF. As DNA, the CDR3 is TGTGCCAGCAGTTTTTTCTTAGGAACTAGCGGGAGCCGGCTTAACACCGGGGAGCTGTTTTTT. This rearrangement joins TRBV28 to TRBJ2-2, with 11 nucleotides matching TRBD2. Germline-derived CDR1 and CDR2 are MDHEN and SYDVKM. V lost 3 bases and J lost 2; bases outside the gene matches: 17. This CDR3 spans 21 amino acids.

This rearrangement joins TRBV11-3 to TRBJ2-3, with 8 nucleotides matching TRBD2. V lost 3 bases to trimming and J lost 3 bases; unmatched junction nucleotides: 8. The CDR3 consists of 16 residues. Germline CDR1 SGHNT, CDR2 YENEEA. The CDR3 region is CASSFGATSETDTQYF. CDR3 bases: TGTGCCAGCAGCTTTGGGGCGACTAGCGAGACAGATACGCAGTATTTT.

As DNA, the CDR3 is TGTGCCAGCAGCCCTTGGGTAGGCGGGAGGAAGACCTACGAGCAGTACTTC. Its protein is CASSPWVGGRKTYEQYF. V gene TRBV7-6 combines with J gene TRBJ2-7; 8 bases agree with TRBD2. From germline, CDR1 is SGHVS and CDR2 FNYEAQ. CDR3 length: 17 residues. V gave up 5 bases and J gave up 2 bases; unmatched junction bases: 14.

The chain links TRBV27 to TRBJ1-2; a weak D match, TRBD1 (5 bases). V was cut by 5 bases and J by 3 bases, with 10 bases left in between. Per germline, CDR1 MNHEY and CDR2 SMNVEV (reference sequence). This CDR3 comprises 13 residues. The CDR3 DNA sequence: TGTGCCAGCAGTCCCAGGGATGACTATGGCTACACCTTC. Its translation: CASSPRDDYGYTF.